The clone carrying this TCR beta chain was observed a handful of times. The entry originates in a study of T cells after posttransplantation cyclophosphamide. Generated by immunoSEQ multiplex PCR, the TCRdb table keeps only in-frame clones and is missing some. Listed for the sample are 40,000 to 45,000 clones, none seen a single time. The clonotype originates from a man between 40 and 49 years old in good health, CMV-negative, and a related stem cell transplant donor. The sequenced material came from PBMCs.

The CDR3 region is CASSPEDRENTEAFF. In nucleotides, the CDR3 is TGTGCCAGCAGCCCTGAGGACAGGGAGAACACTGAAGCTTTCTTT. The V and J genes are TRBV21-1 and TRBJ1-1; the table's D call, TRBD1, has no DNA check behind it. TRBV21-1 is a listed pseudogene. CDR3 length: 15 amino acids.